This T cell receptor (beta chain) was observed in a study of Graves' ophthalmopathy and Graves' hyperthyroidism. The study's findings and limits: Most expanded clonotypes in thyroid above 0.001 frequency also showed up in blood.

Diagnosis used clinical symptoms, serum thyroxine, TRAb, thyroid ultrasound and orbital computed tomography. A volume of around 9.5 ml of fresh peripheral blood supplied the PBMCs. Amplified TCR beta CDR3 regions were obtained using RNA transcripts as template. Second-round multiplex PCR came after a first-round RT-PCR that employed HTBI primers. Each CDR3 protein gets one entry after TCRdb re-called the multiplex PCR reads with MiXCR. The sample carries about 500,000 distinct CDR3 sequences, over 13% recorded once. The length of the CDR3 is 14 residues. After removal of 6 bases from V and 6 bases from J, the junction contained 8 bases not matched to a gene. The germline gives CDR1 SQVTM, CDR2 ANQGSEA. This clonotype has at least ten counts. Antigen specificity is unknown.

V gene TRBV29-1 combines with J gene TRBJ1-6; TRBD1 agrees at 7 bases. Sequenced material: blood. The TCR originated in a woman younger than 45 with Graves' ophthalmopathy. Here the CDR3 DNA reads TGCAGCGTGCAGACAGGGACCATTAATTCACCCCTCCACTTT. Translation gives CSVQTGTINSPLHF.